The present T cell receptor beta chain was sequenced within a study of glioma-infiltrating T cells after dendritic cell vaccination. Study overall: Autologous tumor lysate-pulsed dendritic cell vaccination was given between about 2003 and 2013.

The table came from immunoSEQ multiplex PCR; TCRdb's copy has only in-frame clones and leaves some out. The sample has tens of thousands of clones, under 90% seen once. CDR1 LNHNV and CDR2 YYDKDF come from the germline V gene (reference sequence). CDR3 length: 14 amino acids. V was cut by 5 bases and J by 4 bases, with 14 bases left in between. Fresh-frozen tumor tissue and more than two years of survival data were available for all. This chain links TRBV15 with TRBJ1-1, with a tentative D call TRBD1 (6 bases). The source of this sequence is a human donor with glioblastoma. The source was blood, collected before dendritic cell vaccination. Written as DNA, the CDR3 is TGTGCCACCAGCCCCAGGGGATTGGGCACTGAAGCTTTCTTT. The encoded protein is CATSPRGLGTEAFF.